This T cell receptor beta chain was recovered during a study of CD8 T cells in ankylosing spondylitis. Using its own MiXCR run on the 5' RACE reads, TCRdb lists one record per CDR3 protein. The data show approximately 540,000 distinct CDR3 sequences, with approximately 12% seen just once and almost 7% held by the top ten. The CDR3 loop spans 14 amino acids. Germline V lookup: CDR1 SGHRS, CDR2 YFSETQ. With 5 bases removed from V and 9 bases from J, the gap between germline ends came to 18 bases. General study results and limits: What appeared characteristic of ankylosing spondylitis blood was a TCR beta motif of 7 or 8 highly homologous variants.

This clonotype was counted between two and nine times. Antigen specificity is unknown. The chain couples TRBV5-1 to TRBJ2-1; D gene uncertain. The specimen sequenced was blood, either unsorted or a sorted T cell fraction (not recorded which). This receptor was obtained from a male donor with ankylosing spondylitis. CDR3 coding DNA: TGCGCCAGCAGACCTGGTCACCCCGCAAGTGAGCAGTTCTTC. Translation gives CASRPGHPASEQFF.